A selection of T cell receptor beta chains follows, all from one sample in a study of blood T cell repertoires in COVID-19. The method was immunoSEQ multiplex PCR; TCRdb's version includes in-frame clones alone and lacks a portion of them. The table lists about 130,000 clones, 75% to 90% of them singletons, with about 2.5% in the top ten. Sequenced input: PBMCs or T cells enriched from blood (not recorded which). These receptor sequences come from a woman in her fifties or sixties who had recovered from COVID-19. CDR3s include the opening cysteine and the closing phenylalanine or tryptophan.

>TRBV25-1
CASQREPGQGTNTEAFF
>TRBV11-3
CASSLSVVKAGENYGYTF
>TRBV2
CASRVQGAAEAFF
>TRBV4-1
CASSQEGQGNEQFF
>TRBV14
CASSQDWPGGELFF
>TRBV27
CASSLYGQHTEAFF
>TRBV12-3/TRBV12-4
CASAPQGRTEAFF
>TRBV19
CASSGTGLETQYF
>TRBV30
CVLRGGQDNEQFF
>TRBV10-2
CASSEAGGLYEQYF
>TRBV14
CASSPPGVDEQFF
>TRBV10-3
CAISEGGNLYGYTF
>TRBV5-6
CASSSPAGTPDYEQYF
>TRBV10-1
CASSEYNNEQFF
>TRBV7-3
CASSIAGSSSTDTQYF
>TRBV7-2
CASSLVGLRGTSYNSPLHF
>TRBV19
CASSIEGDRGHEKLFF
>TRBV6-6
CASSQGGATNEKLFF
>TRBV29-1
CSVYGTGGYSEKLFF
>TRBV19
CASSPHRGDQPQHF
>TRBV3-1/TRBV3-2
CASSQDGGTYGYTF
>TRBV2
CASSEIGLAGDETQYF
>TRBV15
CATSRSTGGNEKLFF
>TRBV2
CASSERDGPDQPQHF
>TRBV5-3
CARSLLTGHSNQPQHF
>TRBV3-1/TRBV3-2
CASSQGLAGTDTQYF
>TRBV24-1
CATSDPDRAKEQYF
>TRBV10-3
CAISEMNSQETQYF
>TRBV5-1
CASSLVVAGGGDEQFF
>TRBV11-3
CASSLRTFGGDSEQYF
>TRBV9
CASSFHRGTMNTEAFF
>TRBV2
CASSMAAYGYTF
>TRBV5-4
CASNMGQLRNEQFF
>TRBV5-1
CASSQSTGRNSPLHF
>TRBV4-2
CASSPGQGASVTEAFF
>TRBV19
CASSTDRGLVSPLHF
>TRBV19
CASTWGGGPNTQYF
>TRBV7-6
CASSRDRVNTGELFF
>TRBV19
CASSLRRDSNNNEQFF
>TRBV7-6
CASSFPGQGAITGELFF
>TRBV7-9
CASSSAGQGQGGQYF
>TRBV10-3
CAIKRTDYNYGYTF
>TRBV2
CASSDRGTNYGYTF